The source of this T cell receptor beta chain is a study of cytomegalovirus exposure and HLA in healthy donors. Whole-study context: A later analysis reported the same platform for the 120 validation repertoires and the approximately 720 first-cohort repertoires.

Whole-study findings and limits: Cytomegalovirus-associated TCR beta chains were listed, numbering some 170. Through in vitro validation, three CMV-associated chains were shown to be specific for CMV antigens. Most TCR sequences proved rare, with some public TCRs found in many donors.

Germline trimming cut 5 bases from V and 3 bases from J; bases unmatched to any gene: 11. Germline CDR1 is LGHNA and CDR2 is YSLEER. The CDR3 has 16 amino acids. Comments on this clone: Its antigen is still unknown.

TCRdb keeps only in-frame clones here, not all; method: immunoSEQ multiplex PCR. The sample includes about 160,000 clones, about 96% seen only once; the top ten take under 0.9%. Specimen: PBMCs. This sequence originates from a woman aged 18-29 years in good health and CMV-seronegative. J is TRBJ2-3 and V is TRBV4-3, with 7 bases fitting TRBD2. CDR3 nucleotide sequence: TGCGCCAGCAGCACCCGGACTAGTGAGTTTACAGATACGCAGTATTTT. It codes for CASSTRTSEFTDTQYF.